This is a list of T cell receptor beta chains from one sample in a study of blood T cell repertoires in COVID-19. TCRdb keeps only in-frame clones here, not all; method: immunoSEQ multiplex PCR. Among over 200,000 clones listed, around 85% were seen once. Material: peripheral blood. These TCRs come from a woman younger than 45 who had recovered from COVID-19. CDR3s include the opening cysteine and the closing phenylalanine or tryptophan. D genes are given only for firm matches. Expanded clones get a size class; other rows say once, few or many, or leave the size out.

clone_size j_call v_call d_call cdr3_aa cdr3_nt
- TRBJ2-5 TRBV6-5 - CASSYEEGRKTQYF TGTGCCAGCAGTTACGAGGAGGGAAGGAAGACCCAGTACTTC
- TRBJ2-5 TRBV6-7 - CASPVSGGSDQETQYF TGTGCCAGTCCGGTCTCCGGGGGATCGGACCAAGAGACCCAGTACTTC
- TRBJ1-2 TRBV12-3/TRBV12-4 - CASSLNSGYGYTF TGTGCCAGCAGCCTAAATTCCGGGTATGGCTACACCTTC
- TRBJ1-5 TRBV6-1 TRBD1 CASSEWRGPGNQPQHF TGTGCCAGCAGTGAATGGAGGGGGCCTGGCAATCAGCCCCAGCATTTT
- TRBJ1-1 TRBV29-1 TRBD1 CSVETGSPTEAFF TGCAGCGTGGAGACAGGGTCCCCCACTGAAGCTTTCTTT
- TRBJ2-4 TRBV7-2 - CASSLVSGRGKNIQYF TGTGCCAGCAGCTTAGTATCGGGGCGGGGAAAAAACATTCAGTACTTC
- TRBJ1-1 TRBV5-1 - CASSLAGRAFNTEAFF TGCGCCAGCAGCTTGGCCGGCAGGGCTTTTAACACTGAAGCTTTCTTT
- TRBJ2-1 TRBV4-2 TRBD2 CASSHGSTAGGYNEQFF TGTGCCAGCAGCCATGGTTCGACAGCGGGGGGCTACAATGAGCAGTTCTTC
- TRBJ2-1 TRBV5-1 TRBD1 CASSPVGQGTYNEQFF TGCGCCAGCAGCCCGGTGGGACAGGGGACCTACAATGAGCAGTTCTTC
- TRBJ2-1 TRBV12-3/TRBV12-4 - CASSFHGEQFF TGTGCCAGCAGTTTCCACGGTGAGCAGTTCTTC
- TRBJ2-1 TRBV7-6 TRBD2 CASSLAGLAGDNEQFF TGTGCCAGCAGCTTGGCAGGACTAGCGGGGGACAATGAGCAGTTCTTC
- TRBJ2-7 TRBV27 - CASSDGGGYEQYF TGTGCCAGCAGCGACGGGGGAGGCTACGAGCAGTACTTC
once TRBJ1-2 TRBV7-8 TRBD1 CASSPRDRGTYGYTF TGTGCCAGCAGCCCGCGGGACAGGGGGACCTATGGCTACACCTTC
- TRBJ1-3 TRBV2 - CASNTGGLAGNTIYF TGTGCCAGCAATACAGGAGGGCTTGCTGGAAACACCATATATTTT
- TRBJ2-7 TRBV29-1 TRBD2 CSAQLAENAYEQYF TGCAGCGCCCAACTAGCGGAGAATGCCTACGAGCAGTACTTC
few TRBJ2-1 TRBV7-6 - CASSHPPGEQFF TGTGCCAGCAGCCACCCCCCGGGTGAGCAGTTCTTC
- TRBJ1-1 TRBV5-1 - CASSFSGSNTEAFF TGCGCCAGCAGCTTTTCAGGTTCGAACACTGAAGCTTTCTTT
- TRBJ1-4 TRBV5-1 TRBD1 CASSLAPGGMEKLFF TGCGCCAGCAGCTTGGCCCCAGGGGGAATGGAAAAACTGTTTTTT
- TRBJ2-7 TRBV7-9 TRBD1 CASSNGQGRFYEQYF TGTGCCAGCAGCAACGGACAGGGTCGGTTCTACGAGCAGTACTTC
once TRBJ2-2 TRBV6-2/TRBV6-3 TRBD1 CASSYSMVQGDTGELFF TGTGCCAGCAGTTACTCGATGGTACAGGGGGACACCGGGGAGCTGTTTTTT
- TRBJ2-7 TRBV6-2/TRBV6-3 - CASSTGQGQYF TGTGCCAGCAGTACCGGACAAGGGCAGTACTTC
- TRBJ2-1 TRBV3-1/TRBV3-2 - CASSQEGQGSGNEQFF TGTGCCAGCAGCCAAGAAGGTCAGGGTTCGGGCAATGAGCAGTTCTTC
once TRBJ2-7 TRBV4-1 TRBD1 CASSRRDSSYEQYF TGCGCCAGCAGCAGAAGGGACAGCTCCTACGAGCAGTACTTC
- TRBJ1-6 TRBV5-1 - CASSLPKQGEDNSPLHF TGCGCCAGCAGCTTGCCGAAACAGGGAGAGGACAATTCACCCCTCCACTTT
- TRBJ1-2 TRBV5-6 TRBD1 CASSLSSRGRNYGYTF TGTGCCAGCAGCTTGAGTTCGAGGGGGCGAAACTATGGCTACACCTTC
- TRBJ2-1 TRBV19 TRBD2 CASSLAGGAYNEQFF TGTGCCAGTAGTTTAGCGGGGGGGGCCTACAATGAGCAGTTCTTC
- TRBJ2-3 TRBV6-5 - CASNRQDLVDTQYF TGTGCCAGCAATCGACAGGATCTGGTAGATACGCAGTATTTT
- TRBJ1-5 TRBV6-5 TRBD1 CASYDRVSQPQHF TGTGCCAGTTACGACAGGGTTAGTCAGCCCCAGCATTTT
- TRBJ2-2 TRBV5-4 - CASSPPDTGELFF TGTGCCAGCAGCCCTCCTGACACCGGGGAGCTGTTTTTT
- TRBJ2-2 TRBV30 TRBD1 CAWGRGTANTGELFF TGTGCCTGGGGACGAGGGACAGCGAACACCGGGGAGCTGTTTTTT
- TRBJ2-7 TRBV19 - CASAGLSYEQYF TGTGCCAGCGCGGGACTCTCCTACGAGCAGTACTTC
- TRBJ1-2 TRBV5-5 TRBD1 CASSFWTGTGEGYTF TGTGCCAGCAGCTTTTGGACAGGGACAGGGGAGGGCTACACCTTC
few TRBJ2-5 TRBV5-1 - CASSLGTKETQYF TGCGCCAGCAGCTTGGGGACTAAGGAGACCCAGTACTTC
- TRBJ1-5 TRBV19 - CASSIGGARSNQPQHF TGTGCCAGTAGTATAGGGGGCGCGCGGAGCAATCAGCCCCAGCATTTT
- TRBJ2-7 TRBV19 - CASSAGPYEQYF TGTGCCAGTAGTGCAGGGCCCTACGAGCAGTACTTC
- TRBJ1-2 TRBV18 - CASSPQGPGGYTF TGTGCCAGCTCACCCCAGGGGCCTGGCGGCTACACCTTC
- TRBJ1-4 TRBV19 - CASSTSLGITNEKLFF TGTGCCAGTAGTACAAGCCTCGGGATAACAAATGAAAAACTGTTTTTT
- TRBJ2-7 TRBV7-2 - CASSLGSGAGGYEQYF TGTGCCAGCAGCTTAGGTTCAGGGGCGGGTGGGTACGAGCAGTACTTC
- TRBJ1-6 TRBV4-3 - CASSQDAAAQNSPLHF TGCGCCAGCAGCCAAGATGCGGCAGCCCAAAATTCACCCCTCCACTTT
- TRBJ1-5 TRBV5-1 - CASSLDSEDQPQHF TGCGCCAGCAGCTTGGACTCGGAGGATCAGCCCCAGCATTTT
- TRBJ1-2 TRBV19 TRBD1 CASSITLGQGKNYGYTF TGTGCCAGTAGTATAACCCTAGGACAGGGAAAAAACTATGGCTACACCTTC
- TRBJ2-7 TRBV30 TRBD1 CAWSGQGLPYEQYF TGTGCCTGGAGTGGACAGGGATTACCCTACGAGCAGTACTTC
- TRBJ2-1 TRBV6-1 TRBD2 CASSEIAGGPGEQFF TGTGCCAGCAGTGAAATAGCGGGGGGGCCTGGGGAGCAGTTCTTC
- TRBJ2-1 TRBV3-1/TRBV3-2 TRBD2 CASSYVAGGSGNEQFF TGTGCCAGCAGCTATGTAGCGGGGGGGTCGGGGAATGAGCAGTTCTTC
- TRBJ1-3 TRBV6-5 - CASSLNLGARNTIYF TGTGCCAGCAGTCTTAATTTGGGGGCTAGAAACACCATATATTTT
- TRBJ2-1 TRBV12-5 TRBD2 CASGLVSGGSSKGEQFF TGTGCTAGTGGTTTAGTTTCGGGGGGGTCCTCCAAAGGTGAGCAGTTCTTC
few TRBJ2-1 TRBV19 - CASSIGRAGNLNEQFF TGTGCCAGTAGTATTGGTAGGGCAGGGAATCTCAATGAGCAGTTCTTC